This T cell receptor beta chain appears in the sequencing data of a study of human thymus T cells (dated by TCRdb to about 2020). A note on the overall study: The study used fewer than ten infant thymus samples plus four related peripheral blood samples to characterize TCR alpha and beta repertoires. Donor ages ranging from roughly 6 to 244 days were recorded, and a handful of male and a couple of female infants were included in the cohort.

The donors were immunologically healthy infants in Finland who had open corrective cardiac surgery for congenital heart defects. From four of the eight donors, a small aliquot of about 0.5-1 mL peripheral blood was collected during surgery. Instead of starting from a fixed cell number, genomic DNA extraction from blood samples used all available leukocytes. ACK lysis buffer was used to clear erythrocytes from the blood, and the leukocytes were then kept as pellets at -70 degrees C. Genomic DNA was extracted from frozen cell pellets with a QIAsymphony instrument. V drops 4 bases and J drops 1 base, leaving 11 bases in between. The germline V gene (reference sequence) gives CDR1 as GTSNPN and CDR2 as SVGIG. From the cysteine up to the phenylalanine, the CDR3 has a length of 14 residues. The CDR3 DNA has 42 bases and is translated from base 1. Here is what the overall study found, with its caveats: On average, thymus samples yielded about 810,000 unique TCRB clonotypes, whereas blood samples yielded roughly 80,000. Usage of V and J gene segments appeared to be biased in both the thymic and the peripheral blood repertoires.

A single count supports this clone. It lacks a known antigen. No base quality values were provided; no much bigger clone lies one nucleotide off. TCRB and TCRAD loci were amplified from a standardized quantity of quality-controlled genomic DNA using the immunoSEQ multiplex PCR assay. The amplicons spanned the V(D)J region and were long enough to cover the CDR3 and allow V and J genes to be identified. The amplicons were sequenced on an Illumina platform via the commercial immunoSEQ service. Under the source paper's analysis protocol: Corrections for primer bias and sequencing errors followed previously described methods, while TCRAD and TCRB definitions were based on the IMGT database. Repertoires were analysed with immunoSEQ Analyzer 3.0 and VDJTools, covering basic statistics, V/J segment usage, diversity estimates, rarefaction and pairwise overlap. Diversity was estimated with Chao1, ChaoE, Efron-Thisted, Shannon and inverse Simpson indices, and also on datasets down-sampled to the smallest sample. Repertoire overlap was determined by strict matching of CDR3 nucleotide sequence, V gene and J gene, and Jaccard-based multidimensional scaling clustering was applied. This immuneACCESS table, as held by TCRdb, lists in-frame sequences with V and J called but not all clones. Of the missing ones, under half trace to an unresolved V gene in checked studies; the others have no known cause. V and J calls and clone size follow that table, whereas D and trimming were derived from the DNA. This sample gives some 40,000 clones in total; 85% to 95% of them show up just once. The ten largest clones represent more than 0.1% of the sample.

The sequencing sample was made of blood. The V and J segments used are TRBV30 and TRBJ1-5; the D gene is possibly TRBD1, with 5 bases matching. This sequence was found in a boy younger than two with a congenital heart defect but otherwise immunologically healthy. The CDR3 reads CAWTSGESNQPQHF. The DNA sequence is as follows: TGTGCCTGGACTTCGGGGGAGAGCAATCAGCCCCAGCATTTT.